Below are 17 T cell receptor beta chains sequenced from a single sample in a study of blood T cell repertoires in COVID-19. The table came from immunoSEQ multiplex PCR; TCRdb's copy has only in-frame clones and leaves some out. The sample includes 70,000 to 95,000 clones, around four fifths of them seen just once. The specimen sequenced was peripheral blood. All receptors derive from a man older than 75 with active or convalescent COVID-19.

V gene TRBV10-3 combines with J gene TRBJ2-3; 7 nucleotides align to TRBD2. The ends lost 9 bases at V and 4 bases at J; junction bases unmatched: 1. This CDR3 is 11 amino acids long. The germline V gene has CDR1 ENHRY and CDR2 SYGVKD. The CDR3 sequence is CAMGGADTQYF. The CDR3 region has the DNA TGTGCCATGGGGGGGGCAGATACGCAGTATTTT.

The chain links TRBV28 to TRBJ1-6; D is uncertain. V lost 5 bases and J lost 10, with 15 bases in between. The CDR3 has 14 amino acids. Germline V gene lookup returns CDR1 MDHEN and CDR2 SYDVKM. The CDR3 sequence is CASSQALERSPLHF. The CDR3 DNA sequence: TGTGCCAGCAGTCAAGCCCTCGAGAGATCACCCCTCCACTTT. The entire variable domain, with the rest obtained from reference TRBV28 and TRBJ1-6, is as follows: DVKVTQSSRYLVKRTGEKVFLECVQDMDHENMFWYRQDPGLGLRLIYFSYDVKMKEKGDIPEGYSVSREKKERFSLILESASTNQTSMYLCASSQALERSPLHFGNGTRLTVT.

The V call is TRBV5-4, the J call TRBJ2-5; 8 bases line up with TRBD2. With V trimmed by 4 bases and J by 5 bases, 10 bases remained unmatched. The CDR3 loop spans 15 amino acids. Germline-derived CDR1 and CDR2 are SGHNT and YYREEE (reference sequence). In DNA form, the CDR3 reads TGTGCCAGCAGCCGGGACTCCGGGGGGGCTGAGACCCAGTACTTC. It translates to CASSRDSGGAETQYF.

This chain connects TRBV19 to TRBJ2-2, with 7 bases fitting TRBD2. V was pared by 2 bases and J by 0 bases, with 3 bases of the junction left unmatched. Per germline, CDR1 LNHDA and CDR2 SQIVND (reference sequence). The CDR3 contains 16 residues. The CDR3 DNA reads TGTGCCAGTAGTATACGGGCGGGGGCGAACACCGGGGAGCTGTTTTTT. As protein: CASSIRAGANTGELFF.

The rearrangement links TRBV6-5 to TRBJ2-1; TRBD1 might be the D (6 bases). V lost 6 bases and J lost 5, with 11 bases in between. CDR3 length: 13 residues. Germline V gives CDR1 MNHEY, CDR2 SVGAGI. This chain's CDR3 is CASRQGVHNEQFF. The DNA for the CDR3 is TGTGCCAGCAGACAGGGAGTGCACAATGAGCAGTTCTTC.

The genes are TRBV5-1 and TRBJ1-1; D is possibly TRBD1 (6 bases). CDR1 SGHRS and CDR2 YFSETQ come from the germline V gene. With 6 bases removed from V and 2 bases from J, the gap between germline ends came to 17 bases. This CDR3 has 15 amino acids. The chain's CDR3 is CASTPQGIKNTEAFF. The CDR3 DNA follows: TGCGCCAGCACTCCGCAGGGGATAAAAAACACTGAAGCTTTCTTT.

The V call is TRBV27, the J call TRBJ1-5, with 11 bases matching TRBD1. With V trimmed by 8 bases and J by 3 bases, 9 bases remained unmatched. The V gene's germline CDR1 is MNHEY and CDR2 SMNVEV (reference sequence). CDR3 length: 16 amino acids. The CDR3 nucleotides read TGTGCCAGCGGAAAAGGGGACAGGGGGAACAATCAGCCCCAGCATTTT. It specifies CASGKGDRGNNQPQHF.

The rearrangement links TRBV7-2 to TRBJ2-1; 9 nucleotides align to TRBD2. This CDR3 has 18 amino acids. Germline-derived CDR1 and CDR2 are SGHTA and FQGNSA. V lost 3 bases, J lost 2 bases, and 11 bases stayed unmatched. The CDR3 bases are TGTGCCAGCAGCTTCCCCGCGGGGGGCGGGGGGGCCTACAATGAGCAGTTCTTC. It codes for CASSFPAGGGGAYNEQFF.

The gene calls are TRBV18 and TRBJ1-5; a possible D gene is TRBD1 (5 bases). Germline lookup yields CDR1 KGHSH and CDR2 LQKENI. This CDR3 has 18 residues. V shed 3 bases and J shed 0 bases, with 18 bases lying between them. In DNA form, the CDR3 reads TGTGCCAGCTCACCGTGGAGGAGGGACCTCTATAGCAATCAGCCCCAGCATTTT. Translated: CASSPWRRDLYSNQPQHF.

J is TRBJ1-5 and V is TRBV28; D gene uncertain. Germline V gene data show CDR1 as MDHEN and CDR2 as SYDVKM. The V end lost 5 bases, the J end lost 3 bases, and 5 bases lay between the germline ends. The CDR3 loop spans 12 amino acids. CDR3 sequence reads: CASSVINQPQHF. DNA for the CDR3: TGTGCCAGCAGTGTTATCAATCAGCCCCAGCATTTT.

The chain joins TRBV19 to TRBJ2-1, with D perhaps TRBD1 (6 bases). V was trimmed by 4 bases and J by 1 base, leaving 8 bases between them. The CDR3 has 14 amino acids. From germline, CDR1 is LNHDA and CDR2 SQIVND (reference sequence). DNA of the CDR3: TGTGCCAGTAGTAACCAGGGGTCCTACAATGAGCAGTTCTTC. It encodes CASSNQGSYNEQFF.

V is TRBV7-8 and J is TRBJ2-3, with D unresolved. Germline CDR1 is SGHVS and CDR2 is FQNEAQ. The V end was cut by 1 base, the J end by 2 bases, with 13 bases between. There are 16 residues in the CDR3. This chain's CDR3 is CASSLGPVWATDTQYF. In nucleotides, the CDR3 is TGTGCCAGCAGCTTAGGTCCAGTATGGGCCACAGATACGCAGTATTTT.

This clone was detected a few times. The chain joins TRBV30 to TRBJ1-6; perhaps TRBD1 as D (5 bases). The CDR3 is 13 amino acids. V lost 4 bases to trimming and J lost 9 bases, with 13 bases between them. CDR1 and CDR2 (germline): GTSNPN, SVGIG (reference sequence). The CDR3 reads CAWTTANSSPLHF. Here the CDR3 DNA reads TGTGCCTGGACGACAGCTAATAGTTCACCCCTCCACTTT. The entire variable domain, with the rest obtained from reference TRBV30 and TRBJ1-6, is as follows: SQTIHQWPATLVQPVGSPLSLECTVEGTSNPNLYWYRQAAGRGLQLLFYSVGIGQISSEVPQNLSASRPQDRQFILSSKKLLLSDSGFYLCAWTTANSSPLHFGNGTRLTVT.

The V call is TRBV18, the J call TRBJ1-1; no firm D call. The CDR3 contains 14 residues. Germline loops: CDR1 KGHSH, CDR2 LQKENI. Between the trimmed V and J ends, which lost 5 bases and 3 bases, there was a span of 13 bases. The CDR3 coding sequence is TGTGCCAGCTCATCAACCTGGGCTGACACTGAAGCTTTCTTT. It translates to CASSSTWADTEAFF. Looking up the rest from reference TRBV18 and TRBJ1-1 gives the full variable domain: NAGVMQNPRHLVRRRGQEARLRCSPMKGHSHVYWYRQLPEEGLKFMVYLQKENIIDESGMPKERFSAEFPKEGPSILRIQQVVRGDSAAYFCASSSTWADTEAFFGQGTRLTVV.

This clone was observed a single time. This chain links TRBV2 with TRBJ2-2, with TRBD1 identical over 9 bases. The germline CDR1 and CDR2 sequences are SNHLY and FYNNEI. The V gene end was trimmed by 6 bases and the J gene end by 2 bases; junction bases not matched to a gene: 4. The CDR3 spans 15 residues. The CDR3: CASRLGQGNTGELFF. DNA for the CDR3: TGTGCCAGCAGGCTGGGACAGGGAAACACCGGGGAGCTGTTTTTT.

This clone was found a few times. The chain employs TRBV5-1 and TRBJ1-1; weak D call: TRBD1 (6 bases). The germline V and J ends were trimmed by 5 bases and 4 bases, with 21 bases remaining between them. There are 16 residues in the CDR3. Germline CDR1 reads SGHRS; CDR2 reads YFSETQ. The CDR3 reads CASRSGGPQVGTEAFF. The CDR3 nucleotides read TGCGCCAGCAGGAGTGGGGGCCCCCAAGTGGGCACTGAAGCTTTCTTT.

The chain couples TRBV19 to TRBJ1-6; no reliable D call. V lost 7 bases and J lost 5, with 12 bases in between. CDR1 LNHDA and CDR2 SQIVND come from the germline V gene (reference sequence). This CDR3 region has 14 residues. CDR3 amino acids: CASTLADNNSPLHF. The DNA for the CDR3 is TGTGCCAGTACTCTAGCGGATAATAATTCACCCCTCCACTTT.